The 4 T cell receptor beta chains below come from one sample, sequenced in a study of CD8 T cells in ankylosing spondylitis. TCRdb ran MiXCR on the 5' RACE reads and lists one entry per CDR3 protein. The sample shows some 300,000 distinct CDR3 sequences, around 21% of them seen only once. Material for sequencing was blood, either unsorted or a sorted T cell fraction (not recorded which). Receptors originate from a female donor with ankylosing spondylitis or in good health (not recorded which).

A few counts support this clonotype. This chain connects TRBV9 to TRBJ2-5; tentative D call: TRBD2 (6 bases). V lost 3 bases to trimming and J lost 4 bases, with 13 bases between them. The CDR3 sequence is 14 residues long. Germline-derived CDR1 and CDR2 are SGDLS and YYNGEE. This chain's CDR3 is CASSASGRGETQYF. In nucleotides, the CDR3 is TGTGCCAGCAGCGCTTCAGGGCGGGGAGAGACCCAGTACTTC.

Only a few counts were recorded for this clonotype. The J gene is TRBJ2-7, the V gene TRBV20-1; TRBD2 agrees at 15 bases. This CDR3 spans 17 amino acids. After removal of 3 bases from V and 2 bases from J, the junction contained 8 bases not matched to a gene. The germline V gene has CDR1 DFQATT and CDR2 SNEGSKA (reference sequence). CDR3 sequence: CSARLRTSGRATYEQYF. DNA for the CDR3: TGCAGTGCTAGGCTCAGGACTAGCGGGAGGGCCACCTACGAGCAGTACTTC.

This clonotype was counted a few times. The chain has TRBV7-8 and TRBJ1-2, with 7 bases identical to TRBD1. Per the germline V gene, CDR1 is SGHVS and CDR2 is FQNEAQ. The ends lost 5 bases at V and 5 bases at J; junction bases unmatched: 11. The CDR3 sequence is 15 residues long. CDR3 DNA: TGTGCCAGCAGCAGCTCCGGGACAGAAGCTTATGGCTACACCTTC. It translates to CASSSSGTEAYGYTF.

This clonotype showed up just a few times. The rearrangement links TRBV23-1 to TRBJ2-7; D gene uncertain. TRBV23-1 is designated an ORF whose function remains uncertain. Trimming pared 7 bases from V and 3 bases from J, leaving 13 bases between. This CDR3 has 13 amino acids. DNA for the CDR3: TGCGCCAGCAAATGGGCCCTCAACTACGAGCAGTACTTC. Residues: CASKWALNYEQYF.